This T cell receptor (beta chain) was retrieved from a study of T cell changes during pregnancy in multiple sclerosis. With 6 bases removed from V and 6 bases from J, the gap between germline ends came to 18 bases. Germline values: CDR1 MNHEY, CDR2 SMNVEV (reference sequence). The CDR3 covers 15 residues. Here immunoSEQ multiplex PCR was the method, and the copy in TCRdb shows in-frame clones only, minus some. The sample holds 30,000 or so clones; 75% to 95% are singletons and the top ten take 5% to 7.5%. The source was CD8+ T cells from peripheral blood mononuclear cells, collected before pregnancy. This receptor was taken from a female donor with multiple sclerosis, enrolled in a pregnancy study. The rearrangement links TRBV27 to TRBJ2-1, with D perhaps TRBD2 (5 bases). The CDR3 bases are TGTGCCAGCAGCCCTTATGAGGGTTTCTTCAATGAGCAGTTCTTC. Translating gives CASSPYEGFFNEQFF.